The clone carrying this TCR beta chain was seen only once. The data belong to a study of blood T cell repertoires in COVID-19. CDR1 is MGHRA, CDR2 YSYEKL, per germline. This CDR3 comprises 14 residues. Between the trimmed V and J ends, which lost 1 base and 8 bases, there was a span of 11 bases. Study processing details: Estimated nucleated cell counts came from reference gene primer amplification. Data came from immunoSEQ multiplex PCR; TCRdb stores just in-frame clones and leaves some out. Clone size and the V and J calls come from that table; the DNA yielded D and trimming. The sample consists of about 250,000 clones, around 88% of them appearing once.

Sequences were obtained from peripheral blood. The rearrangement uses TRBV4-1 and TRBJ1-4; the D is unclear. The TCR comes from an older man with acute or convalescent COVID-19. CDR3 sequence: CASSQGARREKLFF. CDR3 coding DNA: TGCGCCAGCAGCCAAGGGGCCAGGCGAGAAAAACTGTTTTTT.